Below, 11 T cell receptor beta chains from the same sample are listed, as sequenced in a study of CD8+CD57+ T cells in acquired aplastic anemia. Genomic DNA served as template for TCR beta VDJ and CDR3 profiling. TCRdb re-called the reads with MiXCR, one entry per CDR3 protein. The sample lists about 150,000 distinct CDR3 sequences, approximately 51% occurring once. Selection for sequencing was limited to patients who had shown CD8+CD57+ cell expansion by flow cytometry. The sequenced sample was sorted CD4+, CD8+, or CD8+CD57+ T cells (not recorded which) from PBMCs. The receptors here all came from a human donor with aplastic anemia.

The chain carries TRBV7-2 and TRBJ2-1; possibly TRBD1 or TRBD2 for D (6 bases each). CDR3 size: 15 residues. V lost 0 bases to trimming and J lost 5 bases, with 11 bases between them. Germline V gene lookup returns CDR1 SGHTA and CDR2 FQGNSA. CDR3 region: CASSLAWGAHNEQFF. In DNA, the CDR3 is TGTGCCAGCAGCTTAGCGTGGGGGGCCCACAATGAGCAGTTCTTC.

The chain has TRBV10-3 and TRBJ2-7; 7 bases are shared with TRBD1. Trimming at V came to 0 bases and at J to 1 base, leaving 9 bases not matched to a gene. The CDR3 consists of 17 residues. Germline V gene sequence: CDR1 ENHRY, CDR2 SYGVKD. The CDR3 DNA is TGTGCCATCAGTGAGTCAGTGGGTCGGGACAGATCCTACGAGCAGTACGTC. Encoded protein: CAISESVGRDRSYEQYV.

As regards this clonotype: A much bigger clone sits one base away, suggesting this may be a read error. The gene calls are TRBV6-5 and TRBJ1-1; possible D gene TRBD1, 5 bases. Looked up from germline, CDR1 is MNHEY and CDR2 is SVGAGI. The CDR3 is 14 amino acids. The CDR3 nucleotides are TGTGCCAGCAGTTACCCGCCTGAGGACACTGAAGTTTTCTTT. It translates to CASSYPPEDTEVFF.

The V and J genes are TRBV19 and TRBJ2-7, with TRBD1 as a possible D gene (6 bases). The CDR3 length is 15 residues. Germline lookup yields CDR1 LNHDA and CDR2 SQIVND (reference sequence). The V gene lost 2 bases and the J gene lost 0 bases, with 11 bases spanning the gap. CDR3 sequence: CASSIQGYFSYEQYV. DNA of the CDR3: TGTGCCAGTAGTATACAGGGGTATTTCTCCTACGAGCAGTACGTC.

There are a few counts of this clonotype. A clone one base away is much larger, so this may be a read error. V gene TRBV20-1 combines with J gene TRBJ1-4, with 7 bases aligning to TRBD1. Germline V gene data show CDR1 as DFQATT and CDR2 as SNEGSKA (reference sequence). The CDR3 covers 15 residues. CDR3 in DNA: TGCAGTGCTAGTAGGGACAGTGGGACTAATGAAAAACTGCTTTTT. Translating it yields CSASRDSGTNEKLLF.

V is TRBV9 and J is TRBJ2-1, with D tentatively TRBD1 (5 bases). The germline CDR1 and CDR2 sequences are SGDLS and YYNGEE. V was pared by 0 bases and J by 9 bases, with 7 bases between. CDR3 length: 12 residues. The CDR3 protein is CASSVGQGEQFF. The CDR3 DNA reads as TGTGCCAGCAGCGTAGGGCAGGGTGAGCAGTTCTTC.

This clonotype has a handful of counts. A much larger clone differs by one base, so this may be a read error. V gene TRBV6-4 combines with J gene TRBJ1-4; D is uncertain. The germline V gene has CDR1 MRHNA and CDR2 SNTAGT. The germline V and J ends were trimmed by 4 bases and 7 bases, with 13 bases remaining between them. The CDR3 is made up of 14 amino acids. The CDR3 DNA sequence: TGTGCCAGCAGTGCCGAGGCAGCGGCTGAAAAACTGTTTTTT. It specifies CASSAEAAAEKLFF.

In regard to this clonotype: A clone one base away is much larger, so this may be a read error. In this CDR3 the conserved last residue, phenylalanine or tryptophan, is missing, so a read error is likely. The V call is TRBV5-1, the J call TRBJ1-2; TRBD1 matches at 8 bases. The CDR3 spans 15 residues. The germline CDR1 and CDR2 sequences are SGHRS and YFSETQ. V shed 3 bases and J 6 bases; nucleotides not matched to a gene: 10. The CDR3 protein is CASSSGQGGVDGYTS. In nucleotides, the CDR3 is TGCGCCAGCAGCTCCGGACAGGGAGGGGTAGATGGCTACACCTCC.

This clonotype has a handful of counts. This CDR3 is CATSDSNRGDTQYF. CDR3 nucleotides: TGTGCCACCAGTGATTCGAACAGGGGCGATACGCAGTATTTT. The chain employs TRBV24-1 and TRBJ2-3; 7 bases map to TRBD1. CDR1 and CDR2 (germline): KGHDR, SFDVKD. With V trimmed by 2 bases and J by 6 bases, 4 bases remained unmatched. The CDR3 covers 14 residues.

This clonotype was counted many times. The rearrangement links TRBV7-4 to TRBJ2-3, with D unresolved. Germline V lookup: CDR1 SGHVT, CDR2 SQSDAQ. The CDR3 consists of 14 residues. Trimming took off 8 bases at V and 4 bases at J, with 16 bases between the two ends. The DNA for the CDR3 is TGTGCCAGCCTCATTTGGGCAGCATCAGATACGCAGTATTTT. Translating it yields CASLIWAASDTQYF.

This clonotype was found many times. CDR3 sequence (DNA): TGTGCCAGCAGCCCTCATGGTCGCCGGGACAGAGGCGCTGAAGCTTTCTTT. Its protein product is CASSPHGRRDRGAEAFF. This sequence joins TRBV11-1 and TRBJ1-1, with 7 nucleotides matching TRBD1. The V segment lost 5 bases and the J segment 6 bases; nucleotides outside the gene matches: 18. Germline V gives CDR1 SGHAT, CDR2 FQDESV (reference sequence). The CDR3 length is 17 residues.